This TCR beta chain was sequenced in a study of blood T cell repertoires in COVID-19. Across the whole study: The United States, Italy and Spain were the sources of the acute and convalescent COVID-19 samples. Sample material is recorded as cDNA or gDNA derived from T cells, B-cell-depleted T cells, or PBMCs.

Those enrolled in Seattle joined during active infection and were followed longitudinally afterward. This clone appeared a few times. The CDR3 totals 12 residues. V gave up 5 bases and J gave up 10 bases; unmatched junction bases: 9. Per germline, CDR1 SGHRS and CDR2 YFSETQ. Original methodology: The authors estimated nucleated cell counts from reference gene primer amplification. The repertoire was sequenced with immunoSEQ multiplex PCR; TCRdb's copy has only in-frame clones and lacks some. V, J and clone size were drawn from that table, and D and trimming were deduced from the DNA. The repertoire holds approximately 300,000 clones, with 80% to 95% as singletons.

Sequencing was performed on peripheral blood. The receptor was isolated from a woman aged 25 to 39 with COVID-19, enrolled during active disease. The chain employs TRBV5-1 and TRBJ2-7; 7 bases agree with TRBD2. The CDR3 nucleotides read TGCGCCAGCAGTGCTAGCGGAGGGCAACAGTACTTC. Encoded protein: CASSASGGQQYF.